Below, 27 T cell receptor beta chains from the same sample are listed, as sequenced in a study of shared clonotypes between healthy human individuals. Profiling relied on immunoSEQ multiplex PCR, and the TCRdb table lists in-frame clones only, not all of them. There are 2 million to 3 million clones in the sample; approximately 94% occur only once, and around 0.4% lies in the top ten. Sequences were obtained from naive CD4+ T cells from PBMCs. Subset given: CD45RA+ positively selected. The receptors were sampled from a man between 18 and 29 years old in good health. Some clones in this sample may be carry-over from other donors' samples.

Notes on this clone: Other DNA sequences of this sample code for an identical CDR3. The CDR3 region has the DNA TGTGCCAGTAGTAGGGGGGACAGAGACACCGGGGAGCTGTTTTTT. As protein: CASSRGDRDTGELFF. The chain combines TRBV19 with TRBJ2-2, with D perhaps TRBD1 (7 bases). Germline CDR1 reads LNHDA; CDR2 reads SQIVND (reference sequence). The length of the CDR3 is 15 residues. Deletions cut 4 bases from V and 3 bases from J, with 12 bases between.

The J gene is TRBJ2-7, the V gene TRBV19, with 14 positions matching TRBD2. V gave up 3 bases and J gave up 6 bases; unmatched junction bases: 13. From germline, CDR1 is LNHDA and CDR2 SQIVND (reference sequence). The CDR3 totals 18 residues. CDR3 nucleotide sequence: TGTGCCAGTAGTATTTTCATTTCGACTAGCGGGAGGGCCCGCGAGCAGTACTTC. It codes for CASSIFISTSGRAREQYF.

This chain connects TRBV28 to TRBJ2-1, with D unresolved. The germline V and J ends were trimmed by 5 bases and 5 bases, with 7 bases remaining between them. The CDR3 is made up of 12 amino acids. Germline-derived CDR1 and CDR2 are MDHEN and SYDVKM. CDR3 residues: CASSPRHNEQFF. The CDR3 nucleotides are TGTGCCAGCAGTCCCCGCCACAATGAGCAGTTCTTC.

V gene TRBV21-1 combines with J gene TRBJ2-6; TRBD1 is the table's D call and was not checked against the DNA. TRBV21-1 represents a pseudogene. The CDR3 sequence is 17 residues long. The CDR3 bases are TGTGCCAGCAGCAAAGTAGACAGGGTGGTCGGGGCCAACGTCCTGACTTTC. Amino acid sequence: CASSKVDRVVGANVLTF.

V gene TRBV27 combines with J gene TRBJ2-1; 14 bases line up with TRBD2. Per the germline V gene, CDR1 is MNHEY and CDR2 is SMNVEV (reference sequence). This CDR3 comprises 18 residues. The V segment lost 5 bases and the J segment 8 bases; nucleotides outside the gene matches: 14. CDR3 sequence (DNA): TGTGCCAGCAGTGTTCCCTCACCGACTAGCGGGAGGGCCTATGAGCAGTTCTTC. Translating gives CASSVPSPTSGRAYEQFF.

V gene TRBV18 combines with J gene TRBJ1-1; 10 bases are a match to TRBD1. V lost 2 bases and J lost 4; bases outside the gene matches: 10. Germline CDR1 and CDR2: KGHSH and LQKENI. The CDR3 sequence is 17 residues long. The CDR3: CASSPVVTGGRSTEAFF. CDR3 DNA sequence: TGTGCCAGCTCACCAGTCGTGACAGGGGGCAGGAGCACTGAAGCTTTCTTT.

The V call is TRBV6-5, the J call TRBJ1-1; D is perhaps TRBD1 (5 bases). Trimming stripped 0 bases from V and 5 bases from J, with 10 bases between. The CDR3 totals 14 residues. The germline CDR1 and CDR2 sequences are MNHEY and SVGAGI. CDR3 nucleotides: TGTGCCAGCAGTTACTCAAGCGGGGCGACTGAAGCTTTCTTT. Encoded protein: CASSYSSGATEAFF.

V and J are TRBV7-9 and TRBJ1-1; D not certain. Trimming shortened V by 2 bases and J by 4 bases, and 8 bases separated the two germline ends. The CDR3 extends over 13 amino acids. In germline, CDR1 is SEHNR, CDR2 FQNEAQ (reference sequence). CDR3 in amino acids: CASSLSLGTEAFF. The CDR3 nucleotides are TGTGCCAGCAGCTTATCACTGGGCACTGAAGCTTTCTTT.

The table lists this clone with a count of one. CDR3 loop: CASSSMPGGSTDTQYF. The CDR3 nucleotides read TGTGCCAGCAGCTCGATGCCGGGAGGGAGCACAGATACGCAGTATTTT. J is TRBJ2-3 and V is TRBV7-8; 8 nucleotides line up with TRBD2. Germline loops: CDR1 SGHVS, CDR2 FQNEAQ. The CDR3 loop spans 16 amino acids. The junction had 6 bases not matched to a gene; V was cut back by 4 bases and J by 0 bases.

CDR3 sequence: CASSWGLGNYEQYF. Here the CDR3 DNA reads TGTGCCAGCAGCTGGGGACTAGGGAACTACGAGCAGTACTTC. The chain uses TRBV5-6 and TRBJ2-7; 8 bases align to TRBD2. CDR3 length: 14 residues. Germline CDR1 is SGHDT and CDR2 is YYEEEE. Trimming took 3 bases from V and 3 from J; bases not matched to a gene: 5. Combining the CDR3 with reference TRBV5-6 and TRBJ2-7 gives the whole variable domain DAGVTQSPTHLIKTRGQQVTLRCSPKSGHDTVSWYQQALGQGPQFIFQYYEEEERQRGNFPDRFSGHQFPNYSSELNVNALLLGDSALYLCASSWGLGNYEQYFGPGTRLTVT.

V is TRBV29-1 and J is TRBJ1-2; 10 bases line up with TRBD1. Trimming cost V 4 bases and J 5 bases; bases outside gene matches: 7. CDR3 length equals 14 residues. Germline lookup yields CDR1 SQVTM and CDR2 ANQGSEA. The DNA of the CDR3 is TGCAGCGTTGGACAGGGGGCGCAATGGTATGGCTACACCTTC. It specifies CSVGQGAQWYGYTF.

The CDR3 sequence: CASSRRSVSGNTIYF. The CDR3 nucleotides read TGTGCCAGCAGCCGGCGCTCGGTCTCTGGAAACACCATATATTTT. This chain joins TRBV7-2 and TRBJ1-3; D call uncertain. Per the germline V gene, CDR1 is SGHTA and CDR2 is FQGNSA. V dropped 5 bases and J dropped 0 bases, with 11 bases sitting between them. The CDR3 is 15 residues long.

Concerning this clone itself: Other DNA variants within this sample encode the same CDR3. The CDR3: CASSLLAGGPGEQYF. CDR3 coding DNA: TGCGCCAGCAGCCTACTAGCGGGAGGGCCGGGGGAGCAGTACTTC. The genes are TRBV5-1 and TRBJ2-7; 13 bases agree with TRBD2. CDR3 length: 15 residues. The ends lost 4 bases at V and 7 bases at J; junction bases unmatched: 8. Germline V gives CDR1 SGHRS, CDR2 YFSETQ.

This clone was found a few times. This chain joins TRBV9 and TRBJ2-7; 8 bases are a match to TRBD1. Germline V gene lookup returns CDR1 SGDLS and CDR2 YYNGEE. CDR3 length: 12 amino acids. The V segment lost 0 bases and the J segment 7 bases; nucleotides outside the gene matches: 0. CDR3 protein: CASSVGQGEQYF. CDR3 bases: TGTGCCAGCAGCGTAGGACAGGGGGAGCAGTACTTC.

This clone was counted a single time. The chain employs TRBV7-9 and TRBJ2-6; TRBD1 aligns across 8 bases. Trimming at V came to 4 bases and at J to 4 bases, leaving 6 bases not matched to a gene. The CDR3 loop spans 16 amino acids. CDR1 SEHNR and CDR2 FQNEAQ come from the germline V gene (reference sequence). CDR3 residues: CASSYQGARGANVLTF. For the CDR3, the DNA is TGTGCCAGCAGCTACCAGGGGGCGCGCGGGGCCAACGTCCTGACTTTC.

This rearrangement joins TRBV6-4 to TRBJ2-2; the match to TRBD1 covers 11 bases. The CDR3 is 15 residues long. The V gene end was trimmed by 6 bases and the J gene end by 4 bases; junction bases not matched to a gene: 4. Germline CDR1 and CDR2: MRHNA and SNTAGT. The CDR3 is CASSTGTGGTGELFF. DNA for the CDR3: TGTGCCAGCAGCACCGGGACAGGGGGCACCGGGGAGCTGTTTTTT.

The J gene is TRBJ1-2, the V gene TRBV19; 8 bases line up with TRBD1. The length of the CDR3 is 14 residues. V dropped 6 bases and J dropped 5; count of bases not matched to a gene: 8. Germline values: CDR1 LNHDA, CDR2 SQIVND (reference sequence). The CDR3 DNA reads TGTGCCAGTAGCCGACAGGGGTCCGCATATGGCTACACCTTC. As protein: CASSRQGSAYGYTF.

The J gene is TRBJ2-1, the V gene TRBV7-9; D remains unclear. V gave up 2 bases and J gave up 5 bases, with 7 bases separating them. The V gene's germline CDR1 is SEHNR and CDR2 FQNEAQ (reference sequence). The CDR3 extends over 13 amino acids. CDR3: CASSLSADNEQFF. The DNA for the CDR3 is TGTGCCAGCAGCTTATCCGCCGACAATGAGCAGTTCTTC.

The chain is built from TRBV5-1 and TRBJ1-2, with 10 bases matching TRBD1. The CDR3 totals 14 residues. V gave up 4 bases and J gave up 2 bases; unmatched junction bases: 2. CDR1 is SGHRS and CDR2 is YFSETQ in the germline V gene. This CDR3 is CASSVGQGNYGYTF. The CDR3, as DNA: TGCGCCAGCAGCGTGGGACAGGGGAACTATGGCTACACCTTC. Full variable domain (remainder filled in from reference TRBV5-1 and TRBJ1-2): KAGVTQTPRYLIKTRGQQVTLSCSPISGHRSVSWYQQTPGQGLQFLFEYFSETQRNKGNFPGRFSGRQFSNSRSEMNVSTLELGDSALYLCASSVGQGNYGYTFGSGTRLTVV.

This chain joins TRBV7-2 and TRBJ1-1; D is uncertain. Germline V lookup: CDR1 SGHTA, CDR2 FQGNSA. CDR3 size: 13 residues. V lost 5 bases to trimming and J lost 7 bases, with 14 bases between them. CDR3 in amino acids: CASSGRGKGEAFF. The CDR3 nucleotides are TGTGCCAGCAGCGGCCGGGGAAAGGGTGAAGCTTTCTTT.

This clone was counted only a few times. J is TRBJ2-7 and V is TRBV28, with D maybe TRBD2 (6 bases). This CDR3 is 13 amino acids long. Trimming shortened V by 7 bases and J by 0 bases, and 10 bases separated the two germline ends. Germline V gene data show CDR1 as MDHEN and CDR2 as SYDVKM. The CDR3 spells CASTWDSSYEQYF. The CDR3 nucleotides read TGTGCCAGCACCTGGGACTCCTCCTACGAGCAGTACTTC.

The genes are TRBV6-5 and TRBJ1-2, with 10 bases identical to TRBD1. CDR3 length: 12 residues. The germline V gene has CDR1 MNHEY and CDR2 SVGAGI. V lost 10 bases, J lost 6 bases, and 5 bases stayed unmatched. This CDR3 reads CATTDRGNGYTF. The CDR3 DNA is TGTGCCACAACGGACAGGGGGAATGGCTACACCTTC.

The V and J genes are TRBV28 and TRBJ2-2; 12 nucleotides align to TRBD2. The germline CDR1 and CDR2 sequences are MDHEN and SYDVKM. This CDR3 region has 17 residues. V dropped 3 bases and J dropped 6; count of bases not matched to a gene: 8. The CDR3 sequence is CASSFSSGRAGPGELFF. DNA for the CDR3: TGTGCCAGCAGTTTCTCTAGCGGGAGGGCCGGTCCCGGGGAGCTGTTTTTT.

The V and J genes are TRBV5-1 and TRBJ2-1; 10 bases line up with TRBD2. The CDR3 length is 14 residues. Germline assignment: CDR1 SGHRS and CDR2 YFSETQ. The trim removed 1 base at V and 15 bases at J, leaving 10 bases unmatched. Written as DNA, the CDR3 is TGCGCCAGCAGCTTGTCATCCCCAGCGGGGGGGAGGTTCTTC. Translating it yields CASSLSSPAGGRFF.

The chain combines TRBV27 with TRBJ2-5, with TRBD2 matching over 9 bases. In germline, CDR1 is MNHEY, CDR2 SMNVEV (reference sequence). This CDR3 region has 14 residues. The trim removed 7 bases at V and 4 bases at J, leaving 7 bases unmatched. The CDR3 sequence is CASMLAGVGETQYF. The CDR3, as DNA: TGTGCCAGCATGTTAGCGGGAGTGGGAGAGACCCAGTACTTC.

This rearrangement joins TRBV27 to TRBJ1-4, with TRBD1 as a possible D gene (6 bases). Trimming took 0 bases from V and 10 from J, leaving 15 bases between them. The CDR3 is 15 amino acids. The germline CDR1 and CDR2 sequences are MNHEY and SMNVEV (reference sequence). The CDR3 DNA reads as TGTGCCAGCAGTTTATCCGGGGCGGGAGGGGGAAAACTGTTTTTT. Translated: CASSLSGAGGGKLFF.

The count of this clone is one. The CDR3 DNA reads as TGTGCCAGCAGCTTAAATGGTTTAGGGAACACTGAAGCTTTCTTT. It codes for CASSLNGLGNTEAFF. The chain is built from TRBV7-3 and TRBJ1-1; D not certain. V lost 1 base and J lost 1, with 10 bases in between. The CDR3 contains 15 residues. CDR1 SGHTA and CDR2 FQGTGA come from the germline V gene.